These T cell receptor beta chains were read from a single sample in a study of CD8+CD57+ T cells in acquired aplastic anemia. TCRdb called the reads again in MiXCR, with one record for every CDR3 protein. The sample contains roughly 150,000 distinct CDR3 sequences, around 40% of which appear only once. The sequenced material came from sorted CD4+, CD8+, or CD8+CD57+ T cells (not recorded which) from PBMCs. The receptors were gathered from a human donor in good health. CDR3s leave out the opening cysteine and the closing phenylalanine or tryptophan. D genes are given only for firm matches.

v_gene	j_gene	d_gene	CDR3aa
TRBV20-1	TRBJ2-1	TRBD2	SARGIAGGPGNEQF
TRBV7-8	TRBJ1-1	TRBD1	ASSNRGRGTEAF
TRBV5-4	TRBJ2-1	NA	ASSQGRENEQF
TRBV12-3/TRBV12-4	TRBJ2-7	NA	ASSRTRLDGRSSYEQY
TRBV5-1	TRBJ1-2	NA	ASSTEGQLYGYT
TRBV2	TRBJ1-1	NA	ASSDGVGSGTEAF
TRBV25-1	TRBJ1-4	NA	ASSDREANEKLF
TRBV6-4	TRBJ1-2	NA	ASSLRDTGGGYT
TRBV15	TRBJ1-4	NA	ATSRALEVEKLF
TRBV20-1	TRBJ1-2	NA	SARDSGGAEGYT
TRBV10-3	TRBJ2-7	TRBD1	AISRTGDEQY
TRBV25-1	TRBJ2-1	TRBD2	ASSDWGGGSYNEQF
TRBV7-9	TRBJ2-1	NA	ASSLSRSEQF
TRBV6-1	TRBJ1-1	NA	ASSERATEAF
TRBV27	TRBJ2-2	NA	ARNRDAFSGELF
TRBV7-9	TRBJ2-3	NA	ASSPTGGTDTQY
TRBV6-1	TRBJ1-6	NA	ASSNGQRPNSPLH
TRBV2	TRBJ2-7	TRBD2	ASKNSGGTTYEQY
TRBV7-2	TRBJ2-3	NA	ASSPGEVTDTQY
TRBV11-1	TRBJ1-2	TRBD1	ASSLALTGDHYGYT
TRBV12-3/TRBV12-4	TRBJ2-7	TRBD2	ASRVSGAGGHEQY
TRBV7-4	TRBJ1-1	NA	ATAGDTEAF
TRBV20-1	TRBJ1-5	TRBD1	SAKTGGNQPQH
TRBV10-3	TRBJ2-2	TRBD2	AISDWTSGRGNTEELF
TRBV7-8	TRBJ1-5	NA	ASSFRQPNQPQH
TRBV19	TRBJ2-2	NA	ASTDTGELF
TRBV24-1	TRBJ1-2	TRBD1	ATEGQGGYGYT